The TCR beta chain under discussion was sequenced for a study of blood T cells in healthy people across ages (dated by TCRdb to the mid-2010s). Study-level background: In model experiments, roughly one uniquely barcoded TCR beta cDNA molecule per two T cells was captured by template switching. To track age-related changes in TCR beta repertoire diversity, the study relied on deep sequencing normalized with unique cDNA molecular identifiers. Four age groups were formed from the donors: young (average approximately 15 years), middle-aged (just under 40), aged (62) and long-lived (less than 85). To avoid experimental bias, donors of different ages were randomly spread across the sequencing lanes. Using the same blood draw, the study looked at two additional independent replicas of 1 million unique cDNA reads for two donors, one aged 18 to 30 and the other aged 80 or older. Here is what the overall study found, with its caveats: Compared with the aged group, more naive CD4+ T cells, fewer expanded clones and increased TCR diversity were shown by the long-lived group, suggesting age selection. Total diversity estimates from one million sequenced T cells were considered lower bounds and underestimates. The CMV infection status of donors was not known, potentially confounding age-related changes in expanded clonotypes. A strong correlation was found between observed TCR beta diversity and the percentage of naive T cells measured by flow cytometry. Observed TCR beta diversity per million T cells fell roughly linearly with age, and a significant reduction was already apparent by age roughly 41. Bulk unsorted PBMC profiling prevented conclusive comparison of naive and antigen-experienced compartments.

Donors were a few dozen systemically healthy Caucasian individuals from Russia aged roughly 6 to 100 years. Each donor gave roughly 11 milliliters of peripheral blood, drawn into EDTA-treated Vacutainer tubes. Ficoll-Paque density-gradient centrifugation was used to isolate PBMCs, with at least 7 million per sample. Trizol reagent was used to extract total RNA from PBMCs, with at least 6 micrograms per sample. Naive CD45RAhigh/CD27high T cell percentages were measured by flow cytometry on a PBMC aliquot from every donor. The V end gives up 1 base and the J end 3 bases, leaving 3 bases in the junction not matched to a gene. The germline V gene (reference sequence) specifies DFQATT as CDR1 and SNEGSKA as CDR2. The CDR3 runs 13 amino acids, cysteine and phenylalanine included. Only the CDR3 DNA is retained, 39 bases long and in frame from the first base. The sample holds many counts of this clonotype. The clone's antigen remains unknown. No base-level quality is on record; no much larger clone is a single base apart.

Library preparation used 5' RACE. Reads for this sample came from an Illumina HiSeq 2500. A second PCR of about 6 to 11 cycles was run with a J-beta primer mix and a sample-barcoded 5' primer. Each TCR beta cDNA molecule received a unique molecular identifier from a template-switch 5' adaptor carrying 12 random nucleotides. Each sample yielded at least 2.5 million CDR3-containing paired-end reads. The Mint cDNA synthesis kit, primed by a TRBC-specific oligonucleotide, was used to synthesize first-strand cDNA from all RNA. All cDNA was treated with uracil-DNA glycosylase and then went through a first 18-cycle PCR with the universal primers M1SS and BC2_uni_R. The published analysis was carried out like this. Each sample was normalized by randomly selecting 1 million high-quality reads, each carrying a distinct molecular identifier. Reads with shared molecular identifiers were discarded instead of being binned into consensus sequences. MiTCR, run with a Q25 quality threshold and the strictest error-elimination algorithm, handled CDR3 identification, clonotype clustering and error correction. A nonparametric unseen species model with Euler transformation was used to estimate lower-bound total TCR beta diversity. TCRdb applied fastp at Q25 and MiXCR to the public reads, then kept only in-frame beta chains. Every entry covers one CDR3 protein and lists the most common genes and DNA from its rows. The V and J calls were determined by TCRdb, not by the authors. The sample table records over 1,500,000 distinct CDR3 sequences; just under 50% of these occur just once. Over 2% of the sample belongs to the ten largest clones.

This receptor was identified in a woman between 40 and 55 years old in good health. Sequencing used blood. The V and J segments used are TRBV20-1 and TRBJ2-7, and 7 junction bases match TRBD1. CDR3 sequence: CSARADRDYEQYF. Read as DNA, the sequence is TGCAGTGCTAGAGCCGACAGGGACTACGAGCAGTACTTC.